This T cell receptor beta chain was observed in a study of T cells in women clearing cervical HPV infection. The wider study: Women with histologically confirmed HPV16-related CIN3 or worse, 2 with invasive cancer, served as cases.

Worth noting for this clone: Read data end 3 residues before the CDR3 end; the end is taken from the germline J gene.

Per the germline V gene, CDR1 is MNHEY and CDR2 is SVGEGT. The CDR3 loop spans 13 amino acids. Sequenced by immunoSEQ multiplex PCR; TCRdb stores in-frame clones only, minus some. This sample's table reports fewer than 35,000 clones. The chain links TRBV6-2 or TRBV6-3 to TRBJ2-3; possibly TRBD2 for D (6 bases). The sequenced sample was blood buffy coat. This clonotype originated in a woman aged 18-69 years with a cervical HPV16 infection that either progressed to CIN3+ or cleared (not recorded which). Partial CDR3 DNA: TGTGCCAGCAGTCCCACGGCGGGGCAGACG. Amino acid sequence: CASSPTAGQT. The entire CDR3 reads CASSPTAGQTQYF.